The clone carrying this T cell receptor beta chain was detected once. The data were taken from a study of control samples from healthy donors and cancer patients. The assay was immunoSEQ multiplex PCR, and TCRdb's table has in-frame clones only and misses some. There are around 150,000 clones in the sample; roughly 89% occur only once, and around 11% lies in the top ten. J gave up 4 bases and V 1 base, and 5 bases lay outside the gene matches. The CDR3 loop spans 15 amino acids. CDR1 and CDR2 (germline): SGHRS, YFSETQ. The chain uses TRBV5-1 and TRBJ1-1, with 9 bases matching TRBD1. The receptor was isolated from a man aged 25 to 40 in good health. Source material: blood. The CDR3 sequence: CASSLITTGGTEAFF. CDR3 nucleotides: TGCGCCAGCAGCTTGATAACGACAGGGGGCACTGAAGCTTTCTTT. Together with reference TRBV5-1 and TRBJ1-1, the CDR3 gives the full variable domain: KAGVTQTPRYLIKTRGQQVTLSCSPISGHRSVSWYQQTPGQGLQFLFEYFSETQRNKGNFPGRFSGRQFSNSRSEMNVSTLELGDSALYLCASSLITTGGTEAFFGQGTRLTVV.